This section outlines one T cell receptor (beta chain) sequence together with its context. Its antigen is not identified. This entry is derived from a study of T-cell reconstitution after alpha-beta-depleted transplantation in children. General study results and limits: At around two months after transplant, the alpha-beta T cells were reportedly derived from several hundred expanded clones that came from non-depleted graft cells. After transplant, high TCRbeta diversity at day 60 in some patients arose from surviving recipient T cells and thymic progenitors. A year had passed since transplant, and T-cell counts and diversity by then came mostly from newly produced T cells.

With 3 bases removed from V and 1 base from J, the gap between germline ends came to 7 bases. The germline V gene encodes CDR1 MNHEY and CDR2 SMNVEV (reference sequence). The CDR3 consists of 15 residues. Unique molecular identifiers were incorporated when the TCRbeta library was constructed. TCRdb independently ran MiXCR on the PCR reads; one entry per CDR3 protein. The sample lists fewer than 750,000 distinct CDR3 sequences, roughly 27% occurring once. The chain recombines TRBV27 with TRBJ2-6; D remains ambiguous. Sequenced here: PBMCs, sampled before TCRalphabeta/CD19-depleted stem cell transplant. This TCR was sampled from a boy under two years old with Wiskott-Aldrich syndrome, due to receive a stem cell transplant. CDR3 bases: TGTGCCAGCAGTTTTCGACCTTCTGGGGCCAACGTCCTGACTTTC. It is translated as CASSFRPSGANVLTF. Full variable domain (missing parts from reference TRBV27 and TRBJ2-6): EAQVTQNPRYLITVTGKKLTVTCSQNMNHEYMSWYRQDPGLGLRQIYYSMNVEVTDKGDVPEGYKVSRKEKRNFPLILESPSPNQTSLYFCASSFRPSGANVLTFGAGSRLTVL.